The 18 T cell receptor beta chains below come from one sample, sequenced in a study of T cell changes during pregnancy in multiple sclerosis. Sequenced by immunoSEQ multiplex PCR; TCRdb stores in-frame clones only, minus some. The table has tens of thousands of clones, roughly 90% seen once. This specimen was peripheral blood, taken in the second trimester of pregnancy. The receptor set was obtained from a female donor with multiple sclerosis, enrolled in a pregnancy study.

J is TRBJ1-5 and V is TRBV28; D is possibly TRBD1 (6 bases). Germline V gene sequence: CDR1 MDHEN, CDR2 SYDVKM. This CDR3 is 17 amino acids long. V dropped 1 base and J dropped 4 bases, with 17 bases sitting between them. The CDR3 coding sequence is TGTGCCAGCAGTTTATTAGTCCTTGGACAGATGAATCAGCCCCAGCATTTT. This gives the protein CASSLLVLGQMNQPQHF.

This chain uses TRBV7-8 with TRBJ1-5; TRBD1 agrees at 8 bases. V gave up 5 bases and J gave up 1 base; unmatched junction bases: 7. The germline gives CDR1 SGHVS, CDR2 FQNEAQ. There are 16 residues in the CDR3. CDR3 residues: CASSQGAGISNQPQHF. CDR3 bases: TGTGCCAGCAGCCAGGGGGCGGGGATCAGCAATCAGCCCCAGCATTTT.

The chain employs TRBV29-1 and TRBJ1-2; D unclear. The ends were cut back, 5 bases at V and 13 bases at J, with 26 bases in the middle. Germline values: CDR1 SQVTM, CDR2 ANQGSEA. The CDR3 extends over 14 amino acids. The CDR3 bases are TGCAGCGTTCCACACGCGAGGGAGGCAGTGGGGAGCACCTTC. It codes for CSVPHAREAVGSTF.

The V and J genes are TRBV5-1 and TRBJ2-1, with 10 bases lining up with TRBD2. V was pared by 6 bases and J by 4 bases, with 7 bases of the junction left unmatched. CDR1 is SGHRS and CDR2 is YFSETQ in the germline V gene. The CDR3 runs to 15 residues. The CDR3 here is CASTRTSGLYNEQFF. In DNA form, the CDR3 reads TGCGCCAGCACCCGGACTAGCGGATTATACAATGAGCAGTTCTTC.

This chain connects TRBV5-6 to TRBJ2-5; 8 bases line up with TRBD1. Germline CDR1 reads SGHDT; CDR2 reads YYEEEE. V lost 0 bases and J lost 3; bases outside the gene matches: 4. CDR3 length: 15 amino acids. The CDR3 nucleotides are TGTGCCAGCAGCTTGGCCCGGACAGGGAAAGAGACCCAGTACTTC. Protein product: CASSLARTGKETQYF.

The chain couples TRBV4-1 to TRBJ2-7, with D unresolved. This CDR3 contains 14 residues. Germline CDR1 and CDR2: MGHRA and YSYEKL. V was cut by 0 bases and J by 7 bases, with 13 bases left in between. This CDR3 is CASSQDLLVREQYF. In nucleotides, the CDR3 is TGCGCCAGCAGCCAAGATTTGTTGGTTCGGGAGCAGTACTTC.

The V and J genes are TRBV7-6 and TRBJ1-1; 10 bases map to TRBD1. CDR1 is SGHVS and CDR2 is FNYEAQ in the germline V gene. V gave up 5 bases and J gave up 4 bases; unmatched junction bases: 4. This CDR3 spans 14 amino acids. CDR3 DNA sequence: TGTGCCAGCAGCCAACGGACAGGGGGCACTGAAGCTTTCTTT. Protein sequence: CASSQRTGGTEAFF.

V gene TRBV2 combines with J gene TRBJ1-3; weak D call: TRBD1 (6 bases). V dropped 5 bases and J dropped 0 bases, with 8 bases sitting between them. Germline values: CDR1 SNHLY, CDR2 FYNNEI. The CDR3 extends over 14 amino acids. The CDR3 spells CASSIGGSGNTIYF. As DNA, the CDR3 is TGTGCCAGCAGTATAGGGGGCTCTGGAAACACCATATATTTT.

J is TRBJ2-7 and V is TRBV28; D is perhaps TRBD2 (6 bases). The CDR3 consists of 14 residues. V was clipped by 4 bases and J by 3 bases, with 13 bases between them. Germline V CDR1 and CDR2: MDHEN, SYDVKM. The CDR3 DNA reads TGTGCCAGCAGTTCGGGCGGGAATAGCTACGAGCAGTACTTC. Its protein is CASSSGGNSYEQYF.

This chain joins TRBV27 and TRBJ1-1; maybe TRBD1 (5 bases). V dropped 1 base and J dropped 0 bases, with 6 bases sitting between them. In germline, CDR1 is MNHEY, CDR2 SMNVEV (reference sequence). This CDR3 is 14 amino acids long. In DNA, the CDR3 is TGTGCCAGCAGTTTATGGGGGGTGAACACTGAAGCTTTCTTT. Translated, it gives CASSLWGVNTEAFF.

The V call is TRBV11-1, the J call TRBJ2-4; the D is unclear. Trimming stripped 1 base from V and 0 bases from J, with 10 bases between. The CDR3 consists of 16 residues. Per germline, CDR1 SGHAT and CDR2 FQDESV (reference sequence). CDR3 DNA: TGTGCCAGCAGCTTAGATGTGAACGGAGCCAAAAACATTCAGTACTTC. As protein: CASSLDVNGAKNIQYF.

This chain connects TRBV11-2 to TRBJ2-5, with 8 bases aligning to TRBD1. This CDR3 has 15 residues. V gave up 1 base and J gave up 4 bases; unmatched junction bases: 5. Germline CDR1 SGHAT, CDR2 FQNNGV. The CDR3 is CASSLVQGAGETQYF. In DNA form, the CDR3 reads TGTGCCAGCAGCTTAGTCCAGGGGGCGGGAGAGACCCAGTACTTC.

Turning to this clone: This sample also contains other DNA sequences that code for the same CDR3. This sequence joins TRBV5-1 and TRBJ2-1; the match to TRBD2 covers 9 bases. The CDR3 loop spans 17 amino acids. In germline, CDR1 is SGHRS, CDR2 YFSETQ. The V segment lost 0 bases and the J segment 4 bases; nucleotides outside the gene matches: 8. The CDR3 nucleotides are TGCGCCAGCAGCTTGGATGGATTGGCGGGAGGGTACAATGAGCAGTTCTTC. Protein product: CASSLDGLAGGYNEQFF.

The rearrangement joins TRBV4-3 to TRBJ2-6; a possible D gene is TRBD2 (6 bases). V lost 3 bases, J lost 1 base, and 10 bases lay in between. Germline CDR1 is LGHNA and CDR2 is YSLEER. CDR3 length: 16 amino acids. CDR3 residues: CASSHPAGSGANVLTF. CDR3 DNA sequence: TGCGCCAGCAGCCATCCGGCGGGGTCTGGGGCCAACGTCCTGACTTTC.

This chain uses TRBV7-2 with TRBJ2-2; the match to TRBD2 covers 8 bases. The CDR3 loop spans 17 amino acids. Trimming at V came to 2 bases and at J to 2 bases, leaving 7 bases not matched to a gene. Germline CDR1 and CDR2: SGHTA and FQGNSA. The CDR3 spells CASSLRTSTLNTGELFF. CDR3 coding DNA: TGTGCCAGCAGCTTAAGGACTAGCACCCTAAACACCGGGGAGCTGTTTTTT.

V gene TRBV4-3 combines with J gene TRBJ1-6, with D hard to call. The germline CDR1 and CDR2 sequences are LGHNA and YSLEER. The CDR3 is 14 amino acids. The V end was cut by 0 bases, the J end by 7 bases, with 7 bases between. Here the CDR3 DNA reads TGCGCCAGCAGCCAAGACTCGGGGAATTCACCCCTCCACTTT. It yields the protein CASSQDSGNSPLHF.

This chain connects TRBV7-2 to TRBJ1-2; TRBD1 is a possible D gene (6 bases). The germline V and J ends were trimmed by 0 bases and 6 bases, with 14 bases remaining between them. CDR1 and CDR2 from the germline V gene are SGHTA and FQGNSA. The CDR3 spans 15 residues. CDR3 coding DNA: TGTGCCAGCAGCTTAGCGGGGACACGTCTTAATGGCTACACCTTC. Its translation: CASSLAGTRLNGYTF.

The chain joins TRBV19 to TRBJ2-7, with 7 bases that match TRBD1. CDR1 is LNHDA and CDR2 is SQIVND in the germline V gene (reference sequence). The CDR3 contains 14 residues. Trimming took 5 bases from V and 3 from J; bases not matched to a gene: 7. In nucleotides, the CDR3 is TGTGCCAGTAGTTCCCGACAGGGCCGCTACGAGCAGTACTTC. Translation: CASSSRQGRYEQYF.